This T cell receptor beta chain was recovered during a study of cytomegalovirus exposure and HLA in healthy donors. Findings of the study overall: CMV serostatus stood as the only immune exposure information on hand. It has been reported that TCR beta sequences accurately predicted the HLA-A and HLA-B alleles of most subjects. The dataset shows that most TCR sequences were rare, while some public TCRs occurred in many donors. Later work associated roughly 17,000 TCR beta sequences with HLA alleles at 0.05 false discovery rate.

CDR1 and CDR2 from the germline V gene are SGHTA and FQGNSA. V shed 2 bases, J shed 1 base, and the junction held 6 bases outside the gene matches. The CDR3 is 17 amino acids. This clone occurred a few times. The antigen remains unidentified. Primers included in the PCR were 60 Vbeta and 13 Jbeta primers. Here immunoSEQ multiplex PCR was the method, and the copy in TCRdb shows in-frame clones only, minus some. The data contain under 95,000 clones, around 8% of them seen just once; the ten biggest clones take up over 2%. Sequenced sample: PBMCs. The TCR sequence derives from a man aged 45 to 65 in good health and CMV-seronegative. The chain links TRBV7-2 to TRBJ2-1, with TRBD2 matching 9 bases. The CDR3 bases are TGTGCCAGCAGCTTACGTGCTAGCGGGGTTTCCTACAATGAGCAGTTCTTC. It translates to CASSLRASGVSYNEQFF.